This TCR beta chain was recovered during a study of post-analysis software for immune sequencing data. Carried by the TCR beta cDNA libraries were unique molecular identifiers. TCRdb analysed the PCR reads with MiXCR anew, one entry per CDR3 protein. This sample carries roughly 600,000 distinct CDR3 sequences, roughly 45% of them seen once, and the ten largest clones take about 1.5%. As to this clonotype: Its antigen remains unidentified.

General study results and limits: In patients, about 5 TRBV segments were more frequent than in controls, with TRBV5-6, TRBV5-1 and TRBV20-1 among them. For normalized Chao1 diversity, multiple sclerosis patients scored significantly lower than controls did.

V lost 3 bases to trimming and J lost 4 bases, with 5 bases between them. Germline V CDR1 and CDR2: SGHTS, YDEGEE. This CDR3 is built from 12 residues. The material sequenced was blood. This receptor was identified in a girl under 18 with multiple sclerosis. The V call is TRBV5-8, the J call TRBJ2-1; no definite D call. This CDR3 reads CASSSQYNEQFF. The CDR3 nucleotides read TGTGCCAGCAGCTCACAGTACAATGAGCAGTTCTTC.